The T cell receptor beta chain under discussion was sequenced for a study of monozygotic twins with inflammatory bowel disease. Notes on the study in general: Healthy co-twins exceeded IBD patients in TCRbeta diversity as measured by inverse Simpson. Patients received differing immunosuppressive treatments, which may have added variability to their repertoires.

A remark on this clonotype: Antigen: not known.

Each UMI, carrying a 6-nucleotide sample barcode, came from template switching. TCRdb re-called the 5' RACE reads and shows each CDR3 protein once, DNA omitted. Recorded for this sample: 300,000 to 350,000 distinct CDR3 sequences. This CDR3 comprises 12 residues. CDR1 SEHNR and CDR2 FQNEAQ come from the germline V gene (reference sequence). Unsorted whole blood yielded the total RNA, with T cells left unselected. The chain has TRBV7-9 and TRBJ1-2; lacking DNA, the TRBD1 call made by TCRdb goes unchecked. The receptor was isolated from a human donor with ulcerative colitis or Crohn's disease, or a healthy co-twin of an affected twin (not recorded which). The sequencing sample was made of blood. CDR3 residues: CASSFDRVGYTF.